This record looks at one T cell receptor beta chain sequence and its context. Its matching antigen is unknown. The sample is drawn from a study of cytomegalovirus exposure and HLA in healthy donors. General study points: Cytomegalovirus-associated status was assigned to 150 to 200 TCR beta chains. Reportedly, TCR beta sequences accurately predicted HLA-A and HLA-B alleles in most subjects.

Primers for the PCR totalled 60 Vbeta and 13 Jbeta. Here immunoSEQ multiplex PCR was the method, and the copy in TCRdb shows in-frame clones only, minus some. This sample has 150,000 to 200,000 clones, with 60% to 80% found just once. This CDR3 spans 16 amino acids. The germline V gene has CDR1 MGHDK and CDR2 SYGVNS. The ends were cut back, 0 bases at V and 7 bases at J, with 15 bases in the middle. Sample: PBMCs. The chain carries TRBV25-1 and TRBJ2-2, with D possibly TRBD1 on 6 matching bases. The clonotype comes from a man in his sixties in good health and CMV-seronegative. CDR3 nucleotides: TGTGCCAGCAGTGAATATCCAGGGGAAGAAGGCGGGGAGCTGTTTTTT. It translates to CASSEYPGEEGGELFF.